This entry is about one TCR beta chain. This entry belongs to a study of technical replicates of blood from a few donors. TCRdb's copy holds only in-frame clones and misses some; the assay was immunoSEQ multiplex PCR. The table includes about 82,000 clones, around 90% detected once. CDR1 is MDHEN and CDR2 is SYDVKM in the germline V gene. V was pared by 5 bases and J by 15 bases, with 14 bases of the junction left unmatched. The CDR3 runs 15 residues. The source material was T cells isolated from PBMCs. The receptor comes from a human donor in good health. The genes are TRBV28 and TRBJ2-1; 12 nucleotides align to TRBD2. The CDR3 here is CASSRPNSLAGGMFF. The CDR3 bases are TGTGCCAGCAGTCGCCCCAACTCACTAGCGGGAGGTATGTTCTTC.